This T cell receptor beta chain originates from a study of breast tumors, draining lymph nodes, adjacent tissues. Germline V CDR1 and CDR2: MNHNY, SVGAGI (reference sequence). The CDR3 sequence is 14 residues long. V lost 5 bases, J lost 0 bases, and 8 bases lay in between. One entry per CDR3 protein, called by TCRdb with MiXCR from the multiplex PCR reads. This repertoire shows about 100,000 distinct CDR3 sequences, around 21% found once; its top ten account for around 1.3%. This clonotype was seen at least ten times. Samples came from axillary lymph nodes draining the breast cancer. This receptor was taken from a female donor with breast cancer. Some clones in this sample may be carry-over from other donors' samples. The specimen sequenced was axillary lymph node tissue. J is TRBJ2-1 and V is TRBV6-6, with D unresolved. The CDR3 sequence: CASSQAFSYNEQFF. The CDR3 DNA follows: TGTGCCAGCAGTCAAGCGTTCTCCTACAATGAGCAGTTCTTC.